This T cell receptor (beta chain) was captured by sequencing in a study of PD-1 blockade in classical Hodgkin lymphoma. Trimming took off 7 bases at V and 4 bases at J, with 10 bases between the two ends. CDR1 is SQVTM, CDR2 ANQGSEA, per germline. The CDR3 is made up of 11 amino acids. The assay was immunoSEQ multiplex PCR, and TCRdb's table has in-frame clones only and misses some. The data show some 20,000 clones, 84% seen once. Whole-study findings and limits: Before treatment, TCR diversity in newly diagnosed patients was reportedly lower than in healthy donors.

Time point meaning: cycle 4 day 1 (C4D1), after six to seven weeks of nivolumab. Each of the patients experienced relapse following autologous stem cell transplantation, and their brentuximab vedotin exposure differed. Isolated CD8+ T cells were derived from thawed PBMCs through magnetic negative selection. Under best response, outcomes were complete response, partial response or progressive disease. This clone was found once. What it binds is unknown. The specimen comprised CD8+ T cells from blood, sampled before the fourth cycle of nivolumab. The clonotype comes from a human donor with classical Hodgkin lymphoma. The chain has TRBV29-1 and TRBJ1-2; a weak D match, TRBD1 (6 bases). The CDR3 sequence: CSARGGYGYTF. The DNA of the CDR3 is TGCAGCGCAAGAGGGGGCTATGGCTACACCTTC.